The 11 T cell receptor beta chains listed next were all sequenced from one sample in a study of beta chain features in type 1 diabetes. Expressed TCRB transcripts were sequenced after all isolated RNA was converted to cDNA. The repertoire was sequenced with immunoSEQ multiplex PCR; TCRdb's copy has only in-frame clones and lacks some. The data hold 150,000 or so clones, with 9.5% to 10% observed a single time. Material for sequencing was central memory CD4+ T cells from blood. The receptors here all came from a middle-aged woman in good health.

This chain uses TRBV4-3 with TRBJ2-5; 12 bases are a match to TRBD2. Germline V gene sequence: CDR1 LGHNA, CDR2 YSLEER. The CDR3 contains 17 residues. J gave up 5 bases and V 4 bases, and 11 bases lay outside the gene matches. CDR3: CASSLTPLAGGGETQYF. Here the CDR3 DNA reads TGCGCCAGCAGCCTCACTCCACTAGCGGGGGGCGGGGAGACCCAGTACTTC.

The rearrangement links TRBV19 to TRBJ2-3, with D perhaps TRBD1 (6 bases). V gave up 3 bases and J gave up 1 base, with 11 bases separating them. CDR3 length: 15 residues. Germline V gene lookup returns CDR1 LNHDA and CDR2 SQIVND (reference sequence). The CDR3 DNA is TGTGCCAGTAGTATCTCAGGGGTACGCACAGATACGCAGTATTTT. It is translated as CASSISGVRTDTQYF.

The chain joins TRBV18 to TRBJ1-4, with D hard to call. V was trimmed by 3 bases and J by 7 bases, leaving 6 bases between them. CDR3 length: 12 residues. Germline-derived CDR1 and CDR2 are KGHSH and LQKENI. This CDR3 reads CASSPAGEKLFF. CDR3 coding DNA: TGTGCCAGCTCACCCGCGGGTGAAAAACTGTTTTTT.

The gene calls are TRBV7-2 and TRBJ2-5; 10 bases line up with TRBD2. Per the germline V gene, CDR1 is SGHTA and CDR2 is FQGNSA. The trim removed 2 bases at V and 3 bases at J, leaving 0 bases unmatched. This CDR3 spans 14 amino acids. The CDR3 reads CASSLSGGEETQYF. The DNA for the CDR3 is TGTGCCAGCAGCTTAAGCGGGGGGGAAGAGACCCAGTACTTC.

This clone has only a few counts. The chain uses TRBV5-8 and TRBJ1-5; D is uncertain. Trimming left V 1 base short and J 1 base short, with 6 bases between. Germline CDR1 and CDR2: SGHTS and YDEGEE. CDR3 size: 14 residues. The CDR3 loop reads CASSLWQSNQPQHF. The DNA for the CDR3 is TGTGCCAGCAGCTTGTGGCAGAGCAATCAGCCCCAGCATTTT.

V and J are TRBV27 and TRBJ2-1; 11 positions agree with TRBD1. Germline V gives CDR1 MNHEY, CDR2 SMNVEV (reference sequence). This CDR3 spans 14 amino acids. After removal of 8 bases from V and 8 bases from J, the junction contained 8 bases not matched to a gene. The CDR3 protein is CASSRRTGGDEQFF. The DNA of the CDR3 is TGTGCCAGCTCCCGTCGGACAGGGGGCGATGAGCAGTTCTTC.

This clone was counted only a few times. The chain has TRBV5-1 and TRBJ2-1; no definite D call. The CDR3 sequence is 13 residues long. Germline V gene sequence: CDR1 SGHRS, CDR2 YFSETQ. Trimming removed 5 bases from V and 5 bases from J, with 11 bases in between. Written as DNA, the CDR3 is TGCGCCAGCAGGCCGACACCGAACAATGAGCAGTTCTTC. Translating gives CASRPTPNNEQFF.

The V call is TRBV5-1, the J call TRBJ2-3; no firm D call. The CDR3 loop spans 14 amino acids. Trimming took off 4 bases at V and 5 bases at J, with 14 bases between the two ends. Per the germline V gene, CDR1 is SGHRS and CDR2 is YFSETQ. The CDR3 protein is CASSIASPGDTQYF. CDR3 nucleotides: TGCGCCAGCAGCATAGCCTCCCCCGGAGATACGCAGTATTTT.

This clone has a count of ten or more. The J gene is TRBJ1-4, the V gene TRBV28; 9 bases agree with TRBD1. This CDR3 has 16 amino acids. The germline V gene encodes CDR1 MDHEN and CDR2 SYDVKM. The junction had 8 bases not matched to a gene; V was cut back by 3 bases and J by 6 bases. CDR3: CASSFGQGLGDEKLFF. In DNA, the CDR3 is TGTGCCAGCAGTTTTGGACAGGGGCTGGGTGATGAAAAACTGTTTTTT.

Comment on this clone: The final CDR3 position lacks the conserved phenylalanine or tryptophan, pointing to a likely read error. The DNA is omitted, as the CDR3 cannot be located on it reliably, and the CDR3 follows TCRdb's listing. The V and J genes are TRBV18 and TRBJ1-1; the table's D call, TRBD1, was not checked against the DNA. Per germline, CDR1 KGHSH and CDR2 LQKENI. The CDR3 has 14 amino acids, counting both end residues. The chain's CDR3 is CASSLDQQDPVVYL.

This clone has just a few counts. The chain is built from TRBV7-9 and TRBJ2-5; unclear D gene. There are 13 residues in the CDR3. Trimming removed 6 bases at V and 1 base at J, with 9 bases between. Per germline, CDR1 SEHNR and CDR2 FQNEAQ (reference sequence). CDR3 in amino acids: CASRIPGQETQYF. The CDR3 DNA sequence: TGTGCCAGCAGGATTCCCGGCCAAGAGACCCAGTACTTC.